This entry concerns a single TCR beta chain. In this sample, this clonotype turned up a few times. It has no known antigen specificity. No per-base quality is available; no much larger clone lies one base away. This sample stems from a study of spatial heterogeneity in lung cancer (dated by TCRdb to 2018 to 2020). About the investigation overall: Beta-chain transcripts were consistently detected in greater numbers than alpha-chain transcripts, which likely reflects a higher abundance of beta-chain transcripts. The study linked features of the TCR repertoire to counts of nonsynonymous mutations, which were determined by whole-exome sequencing of tumor tissue. In the raw uncorrected reads, each unique combination of TCR and UMI appeared more than ten times on average. At surgery, hundreds of tumor regions, approximately 64 matched nontumor lung samples and some 54 PBMC samples were TCR-sequenced for both alpha and beta chains. The study quantitatively compared TCR alpha and beta repertoires across multiple tumor regions, matched nontumor lung and blood in non-small cell lung cancer. Summary of the overall study and its limitations: Confirming at a functional level the hypothesis that regional TCRs recognize regional mutations was considered to require additional single-cell paired TCR alpha and beta sequencing. Ubiquitous expanded tumor TCRs showed up in blood more often at tumor resection than at routine follow-up.

Library preparation employed 5' RACE. For sequencing, a NextSeq 500 was employed. The TCR library protocol attached a unique molecular identifier to each TCR cDNA molecule to allow correction of PCR and sequencing errors. The authors processed their data as follows. TCR identification, UMI-based error correction and CDR3 extraction were performed with Decombinator tools. Expanded TCRs were defined as those above a frequency of 2 per 1,000, corresponding to the top 1% of the tumor frequency distribution. Renyi diversity was computed with the R vegan package after each repertoire had been subsampled 100 times to 5,000 TCRs. CDR3 similarity networks were constructed using string-kernel similarity of amino acid triplets, with links drawn between CDR3s whose pairwise similarity was above 0.82. The raw public reads went through TCRdb reprocessing: fastp at Q25, MiXCR clone calling, in-frame beta chains kept. CDR3 protein duplicates are merged, each entry listing the most common genes and DNA. The V and J calls and clone size are TCRdb's, not the authors'. Present in this sample are over 90,000 distinct CDR3 sequences, roughly 10% of which were seen just once. The ten largest make up less than 9% of the sample.

In the paper's terms, the time point label means: sample taken at primary tumor resection. For TCR sequencing, whole RNA was extracted from tumor and nontumor lung tissue, or from cryopreserved PBMC samples, and no cell sorting was done. The donors were more than 65 patients from the lung TRACERx cohort who had early-stage, untreated non-small cell lung cancer. Only patients with enough RNA available from two or more tumor regions were chosen for TCR sequencing. The specimen comprised PBMCs, sampled at surgery. This receptor was obtained from a male donor with early-stage non-small cell lung cancer.

CDR3 sequence: CASSFFRNQPQHF. The nucleotide sequence reads as follows: TGTGCCAGCAGTTTTTTCAGAAATCAGCCCCAGCATTTT. Recombination connected TRBV6-5 to TRBJ1-5, with the D gene too uncertain to name. Including the terminal cysteine and phenylalanine, the CDR3 comprises 13 residues. Of the read, only the CDR3 DNA is kept; its 39 bases are in frame from base 1. CDR1 and CDR2, looked up from the germline V gene, are MNHEY and SVGAGI. Deletion took 4 bases off V and 4 bases off J, with a span of 8 bases between the germline ends.